What follows are 32 T cell receptor beta chains derived from one specimen sequenced in a study of OX40 agonist ivuxolimab in advanced cancers. Produced via immunoSEQ multiplex PCR; TCRdb's table is partial and in-frame only. The sample records tens of thousands of clones, 65% to 90% being singletons. Sequenced material: CD4+ or CD8+ T cells sorted from blood, taken in a trial of the OX40 agonist ivuxolimab. Receptors originate from an adult with an advanced solid tumor such as melanoma, head and neck, liver or kidney cancer.

For the CDR3, the DNA is TGTGCCAGCAGCAATCCGACAGGTCTTGGTAATTCACCCCTCCACTTT. Its translation: CASSNPTGLGNSPLHF. This sequence joins TRBV7-3 and TRBJ1-6; weak D call: TRBD1 (6 bases). Germline V gene data show CDR1 as SGHTA and CDR2 as FQGTGA. The V and J ends lost 5 bases and 6 bases respectively, with 17 bases between them. The CDR3 sequence is 16 residues long.

The chain links TRBV5-6 to TRBJ2-3; D unresolved. Germline V gene lookup returns CDR1 SGHDT and CDR2 YYEEEE. This CDR3 has 15 amino acids. Trimming left V 0 bases short and J 0 bases short, with 8 bases between. CDR3: CASSLGLTSTDTQYF. The CDR3 DNA follows: TGTGCCAGCAGCTTGGGACTTACTAGCACAGATACGCAGTATTTT.

This chain joins TRBV19 and TRBJ1-6; 10 bases align to TRBD1. The CDR3 is 16 amino acids. The germline gives CDR1 LNHDA, CDR2 SQIVND (reference sequence). Losses at the gene ends were 3 bases for V and 7 bases for J; bases not matched to a gene: 6. CDR3 coding DNA: TGTGCCAGTAGTATCGCTCCGGGACAGGGGAATTCACCCCTCCACTTT. As protein: CASSIAPGQGNSPLHF. The complete variable domain, with remaining parts taken from reference TRBV19 and TRBJ1-6, reads DGGITQSPKYLFRKEGQNVTLSCEQNLNHDAMYWYRQDPGQGLRLIYYSQIVNDFQKGDIAEGYSVSREKKESFPLTVTSAQKNPTAFYLCASSIAPGQGNSPLHFGNGTRLTVT.

This clone has only a few counts. The chain links TRBV9 to TRBJ2-7, with D tentatively TRBD1 (6 bases). The germline V gene encodes CDR1 SGDLS and CDR2 YYNGEE. V lost 3 bases and J lost 5, with 15 bases in between. This CDR3 is 14 amino acids long. The CDR3 loop reads CASSADIQGDEQYF. CDR3 DNA sequence: TGTGCCAGCAGCGCCGATATACAGGGTGACGAGCAGTACTTC.

The chain uses TRBV5-1 and TRBJ2-7; 7 bases match TRBD2. This CDR3 contains 14 residues. With V trimmed by 5 bases and J by 1 base, 6 bases remained unmatched. Germline CDR1 is SGHRS and CDR2 is YFSETQ. This CDR3 is CASSSEGGSYEQYF. In nucleotides, the CDR3 is TGCGCCAGCAGTTCTGAGGGAGGGTCCTACGAGCAGTACTTC.

V is TRBV20-1 and J is TRBJ1-2; a possible D gene is TRBD1 (6 bases). CDR3 length: 11 residues. Trimming removed 7 bases at V and 8 bases at J, with 14 bases between. Germline V gives CDR1 DFQATT, CDR2 SNEGSKA (reference sequence). The CDR3 bases are TGCAGTGTCCCACAGGGTGGCGGCTACACCTTC. This codes for CSVPQGGGYTF.

This clone was recorded only once. The chain has TRBV6-5 and TRBJ1-2; D remains unclear. This CDR3 has 12 residues. The V gene's germline CDR1 is MNHEY and CDR2 SVGAGI. With 7 bases removed from V and 4 bases from J, the gap between germline ends came to 10 bases. Here the CDR3 DNA reads TGTGCCAGCAAACACCCGACCTATGGCTACACCTTC. Translation gives CASKHPTYGYTF.

This chain's CDR3 is CASSLGQSSYEQYF. The DNA for the CDR3 is TGTGCCAGCAGTTTAGGGCAGAGCTCCTACGAGCAGTACTTC. The genes are TRBV28 and TRBJ2-7, with D hard to call. V lost 2 bases, J lost 0 bases, and 8 bases lay in between. This CDR3 has 14 residues. The germline V gene has CDR1 MDHEN and CDR2 SYDVKM.

This chain uses TRBV27 with TRBJ2-5; D is uncertain. V was clipped by 4 bases and J by 3 bases, with 9 bases between them. This CDR3 has 13 amino acids. CDR1 is MNHEY, CDR2 SMNVEV, per germline (reference sequence). The CDR3 reads CASSSWGKETQYF. As DNA, the CDR3 is TGTGCCAGCAGTTCCTGGGGTAAAGAGACCCAGTACTTC.

The chain uses TRBV4-1 and TRBJ2-1; 7 bases match TRBD2. V was clipped by 1 base and J by 3 bases; unmatched bases: 3. The germline CDR1 and CDR2 sequences are MGHRA and YSYEKL. The CDR3 is 15 amino acids. CDR3 protein: CASSQVPSGYNEQFF. DNA of the CDR3: TGCGCCAGCAGCCAAGTACCTAGCGGCTACAATGAGCAGTTCTTC.

The V call is TRBV6-1, the J call TRBJ2-1; 9 nucleotides align to TRBD2. The CDR3 totals 14 residues. The J segment lost 7 bases and the V segment lost 6 bases, leaving 7 bases of the junction unmatched. Germline values: CDR1 MNHNS, CDR2 SASEGT. CDR3 DNA sequence: TGTGCCAGCAGAGGGCCTAGCGGGGTGAATGAGCAGTTCTTC. Translation gives CASRGPSGVNEQFF.

This clone was recorded a few times. The chain uses TRBV2 and TRBJ2-3; D could derive from TRBD1 or TRBD2 (5 bases each). Germline CDR1 and CDR2: SNHLY and FYNNEI. Trimming removed 3 bases at V and 15 bases at J, with 19 bases between. The CDR3 spans 13 residues. Here the CDR3 DNA reads TGTGCCAGCAGTGAGAGGGGCAAGGACCCAGCATATTTT. As protein: CASSERGKDPAYF. Combining the CDR3 with reference TRBV2 and TRBJ2-3 gives the whole variable domain EPEVTQTPSHQVTQMGQEVILRCVPISNHLYFYWYRQILGQKVEFLVSFYNNEISEKSEIFDDQFSVERPDGSNFTLKIRSTKLEDSAMYFCASSERGKDPAYFGPGTRLTVL.

CDR3 sequence (DNA): TGTGCCAGCGGAGCATACTATGGCTACACCTTC. Protein: CASGAYYGYTF. The V call is TRBV6-5, the J call TRBJ1-2; D is unclear. This CDR3 region has 11 residues. The V gene lost 8 bases and the J gene lost 3 bases, with 7 bases spanning the gap. Germline V gives CDR1 MNHEY, CDR2 SVGAGI.

This sequence joins TRBV4-3 and TRBJ2-3; D perhaps matches TRBD2 (5 bases). Trimming removed 3 bases at V and 2 bases at J, with 9 bases between. The CDR3 contains 14 residues. Germline V CDR1 and CDR2: LGHNA, YSLEER. DNA for the CDR3: TGCGCCAGCAGCCACACGGGGTCCACAGATACGCAGTATTTT. Encoded protein: CASSHTGSTDTQYF.

J is TRBJ2-1 and V is TRBV11-3; 9 nucleotides match TRBD1. The germline gives CDR1 SGHNT, CDR2 YENEEA. This CDR3 spans 12 amino acids. V was clipped by 1 base and J by 14 bases; unmatched bases: 3. This chain's CDR3 is CASSLVRDREFF. DNA for the CDR3: TGTGCCAGCAGCTTAGTGCGGGACAGGGAGTTCTTC.

This chain connects TRBV4-3 to TRBJ2-5, with 8 bases matching TRBD1. The CDR3 has 13 residues. Trimming removed 3 bases from V and 5 bases from J; junction bases left unmatched: 2. Germline CDR1 and CDR2: LGHNA and YSLEER. This CDR3 reads CASSQDREETQYF. In nucleotides, the CDR3 is TGCGCCAGCAGCCAGGACAGGGAGGAGACCCAGTACTTC.

The chain joins TRBV2 to TRBJ2-5, with D possibly matching TRBD2 (6 bases). The CDR3 is made up of 11 amino acids. V shed 8 bases and J shed 5 bases, with 9 bases lying between them. Germline CDR1 and CDR2: SNHLY and FYNNEI. CDR3 bases: TGTGCCAGCTTAGGAGGGGAGACCCAGTACTTC. Its protein product is CASLGGETQYF.

V gene TRBV7-3 combines with J gene TRBJ1-5; D is perhaps TRBD1 (5 bases). Trimming left V 3 bases short and J 7 bases short, with 13 bases between. Germline V gene data show CDR1 as SGHTA and CDR2 as FQGTGA. The CDR3 runs 14 residues. The CDR3 DNA is TGTGCCAGCAGCTTGGACGGGGGGACCCAGCCCCAGCATTTT. Amino acids: CASSLDGGTQPQHF.

V usage is TRBV10-3 and J usage is TRBJ2-7, with D maybe TRBD2 (5 bases). Between the trimmed V and J ends, which lost 8 bases and 0 bases, there was a span of 8 bases. Per the germline V gene, CDR1 is ENHRY and CDR2 is SYGVKD. The CDR3 loop spans 12 amino acids. The DNA for the CDR3 is TGTGCCATCCATAGCGACTCCTACGAGCAGTACTTC. Amino acid sequence: CAIHSDSYEQYF.

By its share, this clone is medium-sized (0.01 to 0.1%). The chain couples TRBV4-1 to TRBJ2-7; possibly TRBD1 for D (6 bases). Germline CDR1 reads MGHRA; CDR2 reads YSYEKL. The CDR3 loop spans 15 amino acids. Trimming stripped 4 bases from V and 5 bases from J, with 18 bases between. This CDR3 is CASSRTEATPNEQYF. The CDR3 DNA is TGCGCCAGCAGCCGGACAGAGGCTACCCCCAACGAGCAGTACTTC.

J is TRBJ1-5 and V is TRBV5-3, with D hard to call. TRBV5-3 is marked as an open reading frame, function uncertain. V gave up 4 bases and J gave up 5 bases, with 10 bases separating them. The CDR3 length is 13 residues. This CDR3 is CARSLDRDQPQHF. The CDR3 bases are TGTGCCAGAAGCCTGGACCGAGATCAGCCCCAGCATTTT.

The chain carries TRBV2 and TRBJ2-7; D tentatively reads TRBD1 or TRBD2 (6 bases each). The CDR3 sequence is 16 residues long. V was clipped by 1 base and J by 2 bases, with 15 bases between them. Germline V gene lookup returns CDR1 SNHLY and CDR2 FYNNEI. The CDR3: CASSEVGAGEAYEQYF. The CDR3 DNA sequence: TGTGCCAGCAGTGAAGTCGGGGCAGGGGAGGCCTACGAGCAGTACTTC.

The rearrangement uses TRBV5-6 and TRBJ1-5; TRBD1 matches at 10 bases. Looked up from germline, CDR1 is SGHDT and CDR2 is YYEEEE. The CDR3 is 16 amino acids. J gave up 4 bases and V 3 bases, and 7 bases lay outside the gene matches. In DNA, the CDR3 is TGTGCCAGCAGCTCAGACAGGGGGCGCGGGAATCAGCCCCAGCATTTT. Its translation: CASSSDRGRGNQPQHF. Together with reference TRBV5-6 and TRBJ1-5, the CDR3 gives the full variable domain: DAGVTQSPTHLIKTRGQQVTLRCSPKSGHDTVSWYQQALGQGPQFIFQYYEEEERQRGNFPDRFSGHQFPNYSSELNVNALLLGDSALYLCASSSDRGRGNQPQHFGDGTRLSIL.

The gene calls are TRBV4-2 and TRBJ1-1; D unclear. The CDR3 runs to 14 residues. Germline V gives CDR1 LGHNA, CDR2 YNFKEQ. V dropped 1 base and J dropped 10 bases, with 16 bases sitting between them. As DNA, the CDR3 is TGTGCCAGCAGCCAAGGAGCTCGGGTCGGTGGAGCTTTCTTT. Protein sequence: CASSQGARVGGAFF.

This clone has a handful of counts. This chain connects TRBV18 to TRBJ2-5; D call uncertain. Trimming stripped 6 bases from V and 1 base from J, with 9 bases between. The germline V gene encodes CDR1 KGHSH and CDR2 LQKENI. The CDR3 runs to 13 residues. CDR3 coding DNA: TGTGCCAGCTCCCCCAGAGCCCAAGAGACCCAGTACTTC. Translation: CASSPRAQETQYF. Full variable domain (rest looked up from reference TRBV18 and TRBJ2-5): NAGVMQNPRHLVRRRGQEARLRCSPMKGHSHVYWYRQLPEEGLKFMVYLQKENIIDESGMPKERFSAEFPKEGPSILRIQQVVRGDSAAYFCASSPRAQETQYFGPGTRLLVL.

The rearrangement uses TRBV7-8 and TRBJ1-2, with a possible D match to TRBD1 (6 bases). This CDR3 spans 16 amino acids. CDR1 and CDR2 (germline): SGHVS, FQNEAQ. Trimming pared 2 bases from V and 9 bases from J, leaving 22 bases between. The CDR3 region is CASSLIDKGGTLSYTF. Written as DNA, the CDR3 is TGTGCCAGCAGCTTAATCGACAAGGGGGGAACCTTAAGCTACACCTTC.

This chain connects TRBV5-4 to TRBJ1-2; the D is unclear. V was pared by 4 bases and J by 4 bases, with 17 bases between. Germline V gene sequence: CDR1 SGHNT, CDR2 YYREEE (reference sequence). CDR3 length: 15 amino acids. The CDR3 DNA follows: TGTGCCAGCAGCAAAGGATCCGTTACCCGCTATGGCTACACCTTC. Translation gives CASSKGSVTRYGYTF.

J is TRBJ1-4 and V is TRBV18; TRBD1 is a possible D gene (6 bases). The CDR3 loop spans 15 amino acids. The germline V gene has CDR1 KGHSH and CDR2 LQKENI. Trimming removed 6 bases at V and 8 bases at J, with 19 bases between. The CDR3, as DNA: TGTGCCAGCTCCTTACTAGGGGGAGCTCGGGAAAAACTGTTTTTT. Translating it yields CASSLLGGAREKLFF. The full variable domain, its missing parts supplied by reference TRBV18 and TRBJ1-4, is NAGVMQNPRHLVRRRGQEARLRCSPMKGHSHVYWYRQLPEEGLKFMVYLQKENIIDESGMPKERFSAEFPKEGPSILRIQQVVRGDSAAYFCASSLLGGAREKLFFGSGTQLSVL.

V and J are TRBV6-5 and TRBJ2-7, with no clear D. CDR3 length equals 12 residues. Germline V lookup: CDR1 MNHEY, CDR2 SVGAGI. This chain's CDR3 is CATGRRSYEQYF. The CDR3 DNA reads TGTGCTACCGGGCGGCGCTCCTACGAGCAGTACTTC.

The chain carries TRBV28 and TRBJ2-2; 8 bases are shared with TRBD2. Germline values: CDR1 MDHEN, CDR2 SYDVKM. The CDR3 contains 15 residues. Unmatched junction bases numbered 6, after V lost 4 bases and J lost 5 bases. The CDR3 region is CASSSPASGTGELFF. DNA of the CDR3: TGTGCCAGCAGTTCCCCGGCTAGCGGGACCGGGGAGCTGTTTTTT.

The chain links TRBV7-9 to TRBJ2-3, with D hard to call. The ends were cut back, 3 bases at V and 6 bases at J, with 1 base in the middle. CDR1 is SEHNR, CDR2 FQNEAQ, per germline (reference sequence). CDR3 length: 10 amino acids. In DNA, the CDR3 is TGTGCCAGCAGCTTTGATACGCAGTATTTT. This encodes CASSFDTQYF.

This clone was recorded at least ten times. CDR3: CSVLGEGPYNEQFF. Here the CDR3 DNA reads TGCAGCGTTTTAGGGGAGGGGCCATACAATGAGCAGTTCTTC. The chain joins TRBV29-1 to TRBJ2-1; 7 bases are shared with TRBD2. Germline values: CDR1 SQVTM, CDR2 ANQGSEA. The CDR3 sequence is 14 residues long. With V trimmed by 5 bases and J by 4 bases, 8 bases remained unmatched.